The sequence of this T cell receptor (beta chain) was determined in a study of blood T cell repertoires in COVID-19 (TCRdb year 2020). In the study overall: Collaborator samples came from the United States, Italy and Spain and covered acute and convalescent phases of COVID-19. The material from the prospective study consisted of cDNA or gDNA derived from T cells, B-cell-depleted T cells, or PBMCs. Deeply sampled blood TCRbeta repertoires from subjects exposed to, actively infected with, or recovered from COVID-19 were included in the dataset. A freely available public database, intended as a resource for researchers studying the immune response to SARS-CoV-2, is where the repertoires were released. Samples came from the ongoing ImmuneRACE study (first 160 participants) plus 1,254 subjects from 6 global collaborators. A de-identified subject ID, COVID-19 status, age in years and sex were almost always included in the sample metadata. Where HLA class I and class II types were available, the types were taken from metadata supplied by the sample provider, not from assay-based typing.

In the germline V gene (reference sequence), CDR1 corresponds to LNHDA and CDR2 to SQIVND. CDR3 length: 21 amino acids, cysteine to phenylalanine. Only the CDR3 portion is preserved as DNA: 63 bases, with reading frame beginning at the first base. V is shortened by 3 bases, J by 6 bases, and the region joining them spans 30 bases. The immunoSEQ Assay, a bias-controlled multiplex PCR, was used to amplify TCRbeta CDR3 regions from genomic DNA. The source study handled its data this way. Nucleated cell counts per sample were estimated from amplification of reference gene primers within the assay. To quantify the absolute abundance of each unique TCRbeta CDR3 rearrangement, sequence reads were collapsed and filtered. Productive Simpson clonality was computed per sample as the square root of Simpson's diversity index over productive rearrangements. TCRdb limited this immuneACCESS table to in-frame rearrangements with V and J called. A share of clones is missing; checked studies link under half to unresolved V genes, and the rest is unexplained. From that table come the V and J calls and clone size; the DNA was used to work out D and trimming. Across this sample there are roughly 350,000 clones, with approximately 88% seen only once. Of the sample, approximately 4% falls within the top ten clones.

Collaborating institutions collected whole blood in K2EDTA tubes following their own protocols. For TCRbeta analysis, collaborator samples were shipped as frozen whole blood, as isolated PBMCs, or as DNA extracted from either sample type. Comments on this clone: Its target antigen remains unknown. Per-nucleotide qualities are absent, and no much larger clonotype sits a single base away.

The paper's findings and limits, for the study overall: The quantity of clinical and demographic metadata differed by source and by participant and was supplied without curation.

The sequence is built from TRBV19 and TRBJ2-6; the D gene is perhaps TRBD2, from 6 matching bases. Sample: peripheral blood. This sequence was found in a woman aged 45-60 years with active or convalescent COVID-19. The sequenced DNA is TGTGCCAGTAGTATCCGACATCGTCAACCGGGACTGCGTCTAGAGGCCAACGTCCTGACTTTC. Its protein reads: CASSIRHRQPGLRLEANVLTF.